These T cell receptor beta chains were read from a single sample in a study of T cells in Graves' hyperthyroidism and ophthalmopathy. TCRdb processed the multiplex PCR reads anew with MiXCR; each CDR3 protein has one entry. This sample has approximately 410,000 distinct CDR3 sequences; approximately 14% occur once, and the top ten carry about 12%. Sequencing was done on a sample of blood. These receptor sequences come from a man younger than 35 with Graves' ophthalmopathy. CDR3s include the opening cysteine and the closing phenylalanine or tryptophan. A D gene is named only where the DNA matches it firmly. Some rows mark clone size as missing; the rest say once, few, many or name a class of expanded clone.

v_gene	d_gene	abundance	j_gene	CDR3aa	CDR3nt
TRBV7-9	NA	few	TRBJ2-7	CASSLLLNYEQYF	TGTGCCAGCAGCTTGTTGTTAAACTACGAGCAGTACTTC
TRBV13	NA	many	TRBJ2-7	CASSLGYSFNSYEQYF	TGTGCCAGCAGCTTAGGTTACAGTTTTAATTCCTACGAGCAGTACTTC
TRBV10-1	TRBD2	many	TRBJ2-3	CASSESILAGGQDTQYF	TGCGCCAGCAGTGAGTCGATCCTAGCGGGGGGGCAAGATACGCAGTATTTT
TRBV27	TRBD2	many	TRBJ2-1	CASGEREWSHFYEQFF	TGTGCCAGCGGGGAGCGGGAGTGGAGTCATTTCTATGAGCAGTTCTTC
TRBV7-6	NA	NA	TRBJ1-5	CASSLAPMGNPPQHF	TGTGCCAGCAGCTTAGCACCCATGGGCAATCCGCCCCAGCATTTT
TRBV7-9	TRBD1	NA	TRBJ1-2	CASEYWAGGSTYGYTF	TGTGCCAGTGAATATTGGGCAGGGGGATCCACCTATGGCTACACCTTC
TRBV20-1	TRBD1	NA	TRBJ1-3	CSARGNSADRGPGNTIYF	TGCAGTGCTAGAGGAAACAGCGCCGACAGGGGGCCTGGAAACACCATATATTTT
TRBV11-2	NA	many	TRBJ1-1	CASSSGLYTEAFF	TGTGCCAGCAGCTCGGGACTTTACACTGAAGCTTTCTTT
TRBV18	TRBD1	many	TRBJ2-2	CASTRQGNTGELFF	TGTGCCAGCACCCGACAGGGGAACACCGGGGAGCTGTTTTTT
TRBV7-6	TRBD2	many	TRBJ2-2	CASSQRLAFGELFF	TGTGCCAGCAGCCAGCGACTAGCCTTCGGGGAGCTGTTTTTT
TRBV20-1	NA	many	TRBJ2-2	CSAIDSRNTGELFF	TGCAGTGCTATAGACAGCCGGAACACCGGGGAGCTGTTTTTT
TRBV2	NA	few	TRBJ2-7	CAGSVTRTQGHEQYF	TGTGCCGGCAGTGTCACCCGGACCCAGGGACACGAGCAGTACTTC